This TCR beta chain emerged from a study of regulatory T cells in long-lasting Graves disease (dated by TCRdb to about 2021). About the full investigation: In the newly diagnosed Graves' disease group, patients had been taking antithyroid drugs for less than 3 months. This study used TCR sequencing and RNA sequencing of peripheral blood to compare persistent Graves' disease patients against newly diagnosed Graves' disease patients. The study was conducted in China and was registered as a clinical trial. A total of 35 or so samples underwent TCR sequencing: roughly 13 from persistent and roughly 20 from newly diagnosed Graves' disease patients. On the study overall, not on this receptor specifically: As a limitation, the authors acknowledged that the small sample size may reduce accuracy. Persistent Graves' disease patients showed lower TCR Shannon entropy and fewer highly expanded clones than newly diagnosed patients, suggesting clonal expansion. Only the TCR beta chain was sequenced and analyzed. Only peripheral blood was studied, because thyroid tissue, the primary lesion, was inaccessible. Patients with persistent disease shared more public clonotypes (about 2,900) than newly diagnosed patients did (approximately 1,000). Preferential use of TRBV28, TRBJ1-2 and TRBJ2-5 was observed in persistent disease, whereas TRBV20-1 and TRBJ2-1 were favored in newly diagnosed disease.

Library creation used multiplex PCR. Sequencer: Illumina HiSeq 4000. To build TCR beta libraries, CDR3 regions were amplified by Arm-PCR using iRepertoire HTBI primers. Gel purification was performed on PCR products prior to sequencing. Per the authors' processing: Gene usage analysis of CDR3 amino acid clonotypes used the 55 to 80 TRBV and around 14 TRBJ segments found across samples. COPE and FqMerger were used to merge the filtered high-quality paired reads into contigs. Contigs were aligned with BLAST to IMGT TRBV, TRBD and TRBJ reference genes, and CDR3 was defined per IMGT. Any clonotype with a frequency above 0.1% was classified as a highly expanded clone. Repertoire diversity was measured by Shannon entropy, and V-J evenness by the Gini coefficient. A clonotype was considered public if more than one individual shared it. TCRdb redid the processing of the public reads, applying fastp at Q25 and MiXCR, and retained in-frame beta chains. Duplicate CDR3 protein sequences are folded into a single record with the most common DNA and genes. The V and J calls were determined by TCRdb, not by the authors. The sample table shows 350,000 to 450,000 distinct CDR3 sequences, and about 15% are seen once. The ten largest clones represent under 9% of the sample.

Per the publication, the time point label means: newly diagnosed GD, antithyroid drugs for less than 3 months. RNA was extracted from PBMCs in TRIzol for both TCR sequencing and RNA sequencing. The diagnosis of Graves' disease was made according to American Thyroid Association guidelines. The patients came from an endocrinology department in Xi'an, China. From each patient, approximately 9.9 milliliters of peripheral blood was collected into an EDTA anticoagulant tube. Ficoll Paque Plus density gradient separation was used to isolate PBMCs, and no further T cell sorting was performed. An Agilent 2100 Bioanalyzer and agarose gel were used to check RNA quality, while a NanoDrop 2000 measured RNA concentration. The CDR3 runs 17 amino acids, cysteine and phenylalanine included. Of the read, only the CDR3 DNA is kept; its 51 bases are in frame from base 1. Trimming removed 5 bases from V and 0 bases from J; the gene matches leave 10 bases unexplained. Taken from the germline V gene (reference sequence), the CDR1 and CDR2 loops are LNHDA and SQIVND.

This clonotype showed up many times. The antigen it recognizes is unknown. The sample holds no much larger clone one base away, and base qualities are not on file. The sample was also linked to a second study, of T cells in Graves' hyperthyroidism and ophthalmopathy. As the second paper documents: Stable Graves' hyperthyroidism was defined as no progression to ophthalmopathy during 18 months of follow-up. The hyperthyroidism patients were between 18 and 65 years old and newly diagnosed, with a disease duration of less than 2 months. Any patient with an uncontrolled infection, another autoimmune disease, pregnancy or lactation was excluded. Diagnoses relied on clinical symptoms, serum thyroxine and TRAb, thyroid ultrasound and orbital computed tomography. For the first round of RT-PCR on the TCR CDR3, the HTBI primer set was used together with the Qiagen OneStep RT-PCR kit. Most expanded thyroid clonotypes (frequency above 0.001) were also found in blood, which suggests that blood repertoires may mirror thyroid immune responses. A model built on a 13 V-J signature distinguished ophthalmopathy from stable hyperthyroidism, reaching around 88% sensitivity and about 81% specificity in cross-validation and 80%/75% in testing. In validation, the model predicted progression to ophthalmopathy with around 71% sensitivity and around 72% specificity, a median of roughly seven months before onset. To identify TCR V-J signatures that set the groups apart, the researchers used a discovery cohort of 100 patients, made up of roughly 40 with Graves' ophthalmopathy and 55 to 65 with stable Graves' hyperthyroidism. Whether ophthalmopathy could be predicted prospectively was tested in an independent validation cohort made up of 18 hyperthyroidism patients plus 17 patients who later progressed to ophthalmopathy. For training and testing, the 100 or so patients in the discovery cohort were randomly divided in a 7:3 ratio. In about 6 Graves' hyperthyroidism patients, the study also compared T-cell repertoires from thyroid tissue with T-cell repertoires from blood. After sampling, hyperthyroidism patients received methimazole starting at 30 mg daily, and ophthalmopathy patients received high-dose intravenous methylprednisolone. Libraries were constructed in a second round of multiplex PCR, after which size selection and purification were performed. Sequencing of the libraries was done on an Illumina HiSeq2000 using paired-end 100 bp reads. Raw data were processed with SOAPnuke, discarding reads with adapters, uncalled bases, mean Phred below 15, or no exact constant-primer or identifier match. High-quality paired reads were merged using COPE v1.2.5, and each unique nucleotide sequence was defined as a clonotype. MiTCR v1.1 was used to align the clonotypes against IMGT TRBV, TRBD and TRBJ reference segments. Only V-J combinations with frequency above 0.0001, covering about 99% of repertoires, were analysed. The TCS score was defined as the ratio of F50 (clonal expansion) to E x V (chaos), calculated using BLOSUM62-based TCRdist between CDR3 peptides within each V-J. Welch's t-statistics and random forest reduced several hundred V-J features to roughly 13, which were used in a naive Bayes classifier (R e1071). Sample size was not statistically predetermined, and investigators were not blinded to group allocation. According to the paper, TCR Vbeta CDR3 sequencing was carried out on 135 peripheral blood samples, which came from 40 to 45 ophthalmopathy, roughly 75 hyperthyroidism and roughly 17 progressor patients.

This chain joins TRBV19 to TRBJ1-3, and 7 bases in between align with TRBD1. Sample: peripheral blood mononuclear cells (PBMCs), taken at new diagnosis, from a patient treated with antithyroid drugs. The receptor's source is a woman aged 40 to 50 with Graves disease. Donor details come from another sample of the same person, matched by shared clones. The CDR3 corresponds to CASSDPGQLFSGNTIYF. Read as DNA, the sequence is TGTGCCAGTAGTGACCCGGGACAGCTTTTCTCTGGAAACACCATATATTTT.